These 13 T cell receptor beta chains share one sample of origin, sequenced in a study of shared clonotypes between healthy human individuals. Method: immunoSEQ multiplex PCR; TCRdb's copy keeps in-frame clones and lacks some. The sample contains more than 550,000 clones, about 92% of which appear only once. The sample was memory CD8+ T cells from PBMCs. The subset: CD45RO+ cells pooled with CCR7-negative TemRA cells. These receptors were obtained from a man between 18 and 29 years old in good health. Some clones in this sample may be carry-over from other donors' samples.

The J gene is TRBJ2-3, the V gene TRBV19; D is perhaps TRBD2 (6 bases). There are 15 residues in the CDR3. V dropped 3 bases and J dropped 4 bases, with 14 bases sitting between them. Germline V lookup: CDR1 LNHDA, CDR2 SQIVND (reference sequence). As DNA, the CDR3 is TGTGCCAGTAGTATCGGGACTCTAACCCCAGATACGCAGTATTTT. Translating gives CASSIGTLTPDTQYF. Full variable domain (rest looked up from reference TRBV19 and TRBJ2-3): DGGITQSPKYLFRKEGQNVTLSCEQNLNHDAMYWYRQDPGQGLRLIYYSQIVNDFQKGDIAEGYSVSREKKESFPLTVTSAQKNPTAFYLCASSIGTLTPDTQYFGPGTRLTVL.

The rearrangement uses TRBV29-1 and TRBJ1-2; no firm D call. The CDR3 runs to 11 residues. Germline values: CDR1 SQVTM, CDR2 ANQGSEA. V was shortened by 1 base and J by 4 bases, with 4 bases between the two germline ends. This CDR3 is CSVEGTYGYTF. For the CDR3, the DNA is TGCAGCGTTGAAGGGACCTATGGCTACACCTTC.

The V and J genes are TRBV7-7 and TRBJ2-3, with 15 bases that match TRBD2. This CDR3 has 16 residues. Germline CDR1 reads SSHAT; CDR2 reads FNYEAQ (reference sequence). Unmatched junction bases numbered 4, after V lost 6 bases and J lost 3 bases. CDR3 nucleotide sequence: TGTGCCAGCAGTCGGACTAGCGGGAGGGGGACAGATACGCAGTATTTT. This gives the protein CASSRTSGRGTDTQYF. Complete variable domain (other parts from reference TRBV7-7 and TRBJ2-3): GAGVSQSPRYKVTKRGQDVTLRCDPISSHATLYWYQQALGQGPEFLTYFNYEAQPDKSGLPSDRFSAERPEGSISTLTIQRTEQRDSAMYRCASSRTSGRGTDTQYFGPGTRLTVL.

The chain links TRBV7-9 to TRBJ2-1; unclear D gene. The V end was cut by 6 bases, the J end by 9 bases, with 15 bases between. The CDR3 is made up of 13 amino acids. The germline V gene has CDR1 SEHNR and CDR2 FQNEAQ (reference sequence). Written as DNA, the CDR3 is TGTGCCAGCAGTCCGCCGTCCCATTTTGAGCAGTTCTTC. Translating gives CASSPPSHFEQFF.

The chain employs TRBV19 and TRBJ2-7; no clear D. V was cut by 5 bases and J by 4 bases, with 24 bases left in between. Per germline, CDR1 LNHDA and CDR2 SQIVND (reference sequence). The CDR3 has 17 residues. CDR3 sequence (DNA): TGTGCCAGTAGTCTCGTCTGGGTAGCCGCAGCCCCATACGAGCAGTACTTC. It specifies CASSLVWVAAAPYEQYF.

V gene TRBV9 combines with J gene TRBJ1-4, with no clear D. Germline lookup yields CDR1 SGDLS and CDR2 YYNGEE. Between the trimmed V and J ends, which lost 4 bases and 6 bases, there was a span of 7 bases. The CDR3 loop spans 12 amino acids. The CDR3 sequence is CASSPEDEKLFF. For the CDR3, the DNA is TGTGCCAGCAGCCCAGAAGATGAAAAACTGTTTTTT.

The chain combines TRBV19 with TRBJ1-1; a possible D gene is TRBD1 (6 bases). The CDR3 runs to 16 residues. Germline values: CDR1 LNHDA, CDR2 SQIVND (reference sequence). V was shortened by 4 bases and J by 7 bases, with 22 bases between the two germline ends. CDR3 in DNA: TGTGCCAGTAGTACAAGAAGGACAGCGGAGGACAGTGAAGCTTTCTTT. Translation: CASSTRRTAEDSEAFF.

The chain combines TRBV6-5 with TRBJ1-2, with D unresolved. Trimming took 2 bases from V and 5 from J, leaving 9 bases between them. The CDR3 is 13 residues long. Germline CDR1 is MNHEY and CDR2 is SVGAGI. This CDR3 reads CASSYLEGYGYTF. The CDR3 DNA is TGTGCCAGCAGTTACCTGGAAGGGTATGGCTACACCTTC.

The rearrangement links TRBV27 to TRBJ1-1; D not resolved. The CDR3 is 14 amino acids. V was shortened by 6 bases and J by 3 bases, with 14 bases between the two germline ends. Germline values: CDR1 MNHEY, CDR2 SMNVEV (reference sequence). The chain's CDR3 is CASRMTGRDTEAFF. CDR3 coding DNA: TGTGCCAGCAGGATGACGGGGAGGGACACTGAAGCTTTCTTT.

This chain connects TRBV7-8 to TRBJ2-7, with 7 nucleotides matching TRBD1. Germline V gives CDR1 SGHVS, CDR2 FQNEAQ. V lost 5 bases to trimming and J lost 0 bases; unmatched junction nucleotides: 10. The CDR3 length is 16 residues. This chain's CDR3 is CASSPQWGTVSYEQYF. DNA of the CDR3: TGTGCCAGCAGCCCGCAGTGGGGGACAGTCTCCTACGAGCAGTACTTC.

This rearrangement joins TRBV7-9 to TRBJ2-5; D tentatively fits TRBD1 or TRBD2 (5 bases each). Deletions cut 1 base from V and 11 bases from J, with 23 bases between. The CDR3 runs to 16 residues. CDR1 is SEHNR and CDR2 is FQNEAQ in the germline V gene (reference sequence). Here the CDR3 reads CASSLGWDDNMGEQYF. The CDR3 DNA reads TGTGCCAGCAGCTTAGGATGGGACGACAACATGGGGGAGCAGTACTTC.

The genes are TRBV6-5 and TRBJ2-2, with D unclear. The V gene lost 0 bases and the J gene lost 6 bases, with 14 bases spanning the gap. Germline CDR1 MNHEY, CDR2 SVGAGI. This CDR3 contains 16 residues. CDR3 loop: CASSYSNLNGPGELFF. Here the CDR3 DNA reads TGTGCCAGCAGTTACTCGAATTTGAACGGACCCGGGGAGCTGTTTTTT.

The chain uses TRBV27 and TRBJ2-1; 7 nucleotides agree with TRBD2. V was pared by 2 bases and J by 7 bases, with 5 bases of the junction left unmatched. CDR1 and CDR2 from the germline V gene are MNHEY and SMNVEV (reference sequence). The CDR3 length is 14 residues. The CDR3 here is CASSLAGAGNEQFF. CDR3 coding DNA: TGTGCCAGCAGTTTAGCGGGAGCGGGGAATGAGCAGTTCTTC.